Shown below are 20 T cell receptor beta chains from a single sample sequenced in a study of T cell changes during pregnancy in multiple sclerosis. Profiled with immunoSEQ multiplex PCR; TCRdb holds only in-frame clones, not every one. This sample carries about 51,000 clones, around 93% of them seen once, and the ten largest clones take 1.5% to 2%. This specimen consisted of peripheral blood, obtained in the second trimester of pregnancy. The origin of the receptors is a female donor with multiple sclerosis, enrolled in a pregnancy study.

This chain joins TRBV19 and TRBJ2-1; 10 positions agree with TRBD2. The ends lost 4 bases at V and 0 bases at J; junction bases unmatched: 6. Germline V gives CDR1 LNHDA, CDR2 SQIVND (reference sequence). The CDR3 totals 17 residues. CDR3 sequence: CASSRTSGSSSYNEQFF. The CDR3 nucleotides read TGTGCCAGTAGTAGGACTAGCGGTTCGAGCTCCTACAATGAGCAGTTCTTC.

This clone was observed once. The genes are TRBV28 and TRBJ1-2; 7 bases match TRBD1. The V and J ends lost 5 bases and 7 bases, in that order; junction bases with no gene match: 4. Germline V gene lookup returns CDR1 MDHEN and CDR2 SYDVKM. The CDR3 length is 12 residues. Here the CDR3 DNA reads TGTGCCAGCAGTCTAAGACAGGGTGGCTACACCTTC. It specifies CASSLRQGGYTF.

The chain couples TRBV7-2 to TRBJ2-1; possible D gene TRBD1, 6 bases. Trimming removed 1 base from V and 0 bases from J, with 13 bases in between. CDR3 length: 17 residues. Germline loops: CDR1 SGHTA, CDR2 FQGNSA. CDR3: CASSLEARGSSYNEQFF. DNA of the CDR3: TGTGCCAGCAGCTTAGAGGCCAGGGGATCCTCCTACAATGAGCAGTTCTTC.

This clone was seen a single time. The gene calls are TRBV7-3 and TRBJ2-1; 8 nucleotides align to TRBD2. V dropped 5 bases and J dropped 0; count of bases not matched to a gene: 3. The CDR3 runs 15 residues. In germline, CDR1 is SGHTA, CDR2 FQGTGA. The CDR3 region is CASSPSGSSYNEQFF. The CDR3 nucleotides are TGTGCCAGCAGCCCAAGCGGGAGCTCCTACAATGAGCAGTTCTTC.

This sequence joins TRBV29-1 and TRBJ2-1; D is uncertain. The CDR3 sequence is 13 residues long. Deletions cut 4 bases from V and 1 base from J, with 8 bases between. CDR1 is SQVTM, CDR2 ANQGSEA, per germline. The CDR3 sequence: CSVGVRSYNEQFF. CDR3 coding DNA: TGCAGCGTTGGCGTGCGGTCCTACAATGAGCAGTTCTTC.

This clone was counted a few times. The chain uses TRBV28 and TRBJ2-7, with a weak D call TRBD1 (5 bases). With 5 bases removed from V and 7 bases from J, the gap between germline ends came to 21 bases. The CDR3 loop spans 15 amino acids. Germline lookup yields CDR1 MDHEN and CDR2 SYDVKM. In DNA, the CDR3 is TGTGCCAGCAGTCTCCGTACGGCAGGGTCCAGGGAGCAGTACTTC. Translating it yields CASSLRTAGSREQYF.

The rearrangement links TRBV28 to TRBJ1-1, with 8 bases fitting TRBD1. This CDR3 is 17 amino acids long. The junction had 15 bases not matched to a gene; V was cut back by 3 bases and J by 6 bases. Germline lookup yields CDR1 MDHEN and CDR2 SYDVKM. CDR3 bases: TGTGCCAGCAGTTTTCAGGACAGGGCCCCGCCGAAGGCTGAAGCTTTCTTT. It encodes CASSFQDRAPPKAEAFF.

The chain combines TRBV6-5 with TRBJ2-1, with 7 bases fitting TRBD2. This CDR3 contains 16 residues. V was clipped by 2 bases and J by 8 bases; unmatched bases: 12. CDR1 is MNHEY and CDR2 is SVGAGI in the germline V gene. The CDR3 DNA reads TGTGCCAGCAGTTACGAGGGCGGGAGCTATAGGGATGAGCAGTTCTTC. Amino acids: CASSYEGGSYRDEQFF.

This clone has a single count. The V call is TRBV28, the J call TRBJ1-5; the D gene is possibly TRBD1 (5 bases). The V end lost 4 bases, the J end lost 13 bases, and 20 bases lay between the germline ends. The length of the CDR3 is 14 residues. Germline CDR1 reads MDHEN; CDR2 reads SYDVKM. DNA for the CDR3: TGTGCCAGCAGTTCCAGGGTCAGTCCTACTTATCAGCATTTT. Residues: CASSSRVSPTYQHF.

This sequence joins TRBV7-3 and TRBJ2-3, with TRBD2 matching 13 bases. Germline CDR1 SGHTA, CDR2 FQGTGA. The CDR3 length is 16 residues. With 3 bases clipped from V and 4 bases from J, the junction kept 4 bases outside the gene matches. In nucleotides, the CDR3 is TGTGCCAGCAGCTTCCAAGGACTAGCGGGAGCAGATACGCAGTATTTT. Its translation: CASSFQGLAGADTQYF.

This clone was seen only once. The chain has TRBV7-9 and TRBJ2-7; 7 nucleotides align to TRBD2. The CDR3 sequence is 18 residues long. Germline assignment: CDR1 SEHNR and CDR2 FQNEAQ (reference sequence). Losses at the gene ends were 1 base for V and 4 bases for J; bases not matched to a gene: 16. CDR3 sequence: CASSLGGVAGQNEYEQYF. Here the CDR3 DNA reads TGTGCCAGCAGCTTAGGCGGGGTAGCGGGCCAGAACGAGTACGAGCAGTACTTC.

The CDR3 nucleotides read TGTGCCATCAGTGACGGCGGGAGCTACACAGATACGCAGTATTTT. The encoded protein is CAISDGGSYTDTQYF. V is TRBV10-3 and J is TRBJ2-3, with TRBD2 identical over 7 bases. CDR3 length: 15 residues. Trimming took 3 bases from V and 2 from J; bases not matched to a gene: 5. CDR1 and CDR2 from the germline V gene are ENHRY and SYGVKD.

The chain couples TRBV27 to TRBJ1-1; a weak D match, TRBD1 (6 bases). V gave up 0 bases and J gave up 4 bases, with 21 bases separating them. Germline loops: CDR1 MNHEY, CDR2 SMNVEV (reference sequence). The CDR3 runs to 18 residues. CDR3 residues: CASSLSSTPGHPLTEAFF. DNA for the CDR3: TGTGCCAGCAGTTTATCCTCAACCCCGGGACACCCGCTCACTGAAGCTTTCTTT.

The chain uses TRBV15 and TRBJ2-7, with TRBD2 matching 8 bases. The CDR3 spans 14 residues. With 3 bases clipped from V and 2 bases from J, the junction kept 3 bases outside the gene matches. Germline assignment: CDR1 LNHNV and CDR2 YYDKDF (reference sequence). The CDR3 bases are TGTGCCACCAGCAGGCCGGGACTAGCCTACGAGCAGTACTTC. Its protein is CATSRPGLAYEQYF.

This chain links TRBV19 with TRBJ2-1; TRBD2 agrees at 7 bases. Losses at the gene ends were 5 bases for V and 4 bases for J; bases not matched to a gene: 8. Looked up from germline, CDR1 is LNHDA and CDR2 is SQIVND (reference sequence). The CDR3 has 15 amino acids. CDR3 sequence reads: CASSFLAGEYNEQFF. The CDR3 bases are TGTGCCAGTAGTTTTTTGGCGGGAGAGTACAATGAGCAGTTCTTC.

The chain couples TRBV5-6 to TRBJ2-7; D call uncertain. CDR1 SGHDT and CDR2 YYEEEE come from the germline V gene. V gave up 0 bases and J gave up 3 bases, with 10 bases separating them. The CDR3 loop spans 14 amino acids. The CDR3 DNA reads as TGTGCCAGCAGCTTGGGTCTCTCGGGCTACGAGCAGTACTTC. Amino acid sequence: CASSLGLSGYEQYF.

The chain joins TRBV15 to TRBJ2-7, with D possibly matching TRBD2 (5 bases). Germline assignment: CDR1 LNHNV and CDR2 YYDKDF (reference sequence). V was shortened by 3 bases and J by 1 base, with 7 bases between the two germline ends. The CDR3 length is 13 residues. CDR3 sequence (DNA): TGTGCCACCAGCAGGACTATATCCTACGAGCAGTACTTC. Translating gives CATSRTISYEQYF.

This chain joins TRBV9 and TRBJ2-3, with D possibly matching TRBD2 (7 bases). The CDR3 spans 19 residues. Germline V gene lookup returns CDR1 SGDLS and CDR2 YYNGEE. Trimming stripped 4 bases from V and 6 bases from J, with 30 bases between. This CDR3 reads CASSQGRGRTAVNGDTQYF. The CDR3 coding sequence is TGTGCCAGCAGCCAGGGGAGGGGCCGGACAGCCGTCAATGGGGATACGCAGTATTTT.

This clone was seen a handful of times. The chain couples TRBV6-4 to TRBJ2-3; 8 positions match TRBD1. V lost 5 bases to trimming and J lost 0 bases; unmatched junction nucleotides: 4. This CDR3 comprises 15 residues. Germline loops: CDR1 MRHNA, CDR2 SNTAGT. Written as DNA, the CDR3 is TGTGCCAGCAGTCTCACAGGGGGGAGCACAGATACGCAGTATTTT. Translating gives CASSLTGGSTDTQYF.

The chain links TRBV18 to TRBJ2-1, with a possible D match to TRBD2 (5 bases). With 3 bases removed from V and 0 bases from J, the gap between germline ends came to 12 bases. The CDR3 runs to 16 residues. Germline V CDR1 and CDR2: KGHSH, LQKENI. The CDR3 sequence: CASSPDEAVSYNEQFF. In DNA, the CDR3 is TGTGCCAGCTCACCCGACGAAGCGGTCTCCTACAATGAGCAGTTCTTC.